The clone carrying this T cell receptor (beta chain) has at least ten counts. The antigen remains unidentified. The data derive from a study of CD8 T cells in ankylosing spondylitis. The length of the CDR3 is 15 residues. V lost 2 bases, J lost 2 bases, and 6 bases stayed unmatched. Germline values: CDR1 MNHNY, CDR2 SVGAGI (reference sequence). Study-level results: Peripheral blood samples showed relatively rare disease-linked clones, and these clones were CD8+. There was reportedly significant enrichment of clones that were disease-linked in matched ankylosing spondylitis synovial fluid. Earlier literature documents some of the motif variants in reactive arthritis synovial fluid and blood.

A quantitative 5'-RACE method, one with molecular barcodes, was used to make TCR beta libraries. TCRdb re-derived calls from the 5' RACE reads in MiXCR, one entry per CDR3 protein. This sample carries about 150,000 distinct CDR3 sequences, roughly 11% of them seen once, and the ten largest clones take over 4%. The gene calls are TRBV6-6 and TRBJ2-7, with TRBD2 identical over 7 bases. The receptor was derived from a female donor with ankylosing spondylitis or in good health (not recorded which). Sequencing input: blood, either unsorted or a sorted T cell fraction (not recorded which). CDR3 nucleotide sequence: TGTGCCAGCAGTTACAGCGGGACTGGTCCCTACGAGCAGTACTTC. Protein: CASSYSGTGPYEQYF.